One sample yielded the 13 T cell receptor beta chains listed below, sequenced in a study of blood T cells in healthy people across ages. Alongside a J-beta primer mix, a sample-barcoded 5' primer served in a second PCR lasting roughly 7 to 11 cycles. TCRdb passed the 5' RACE reads through MiXCR, listing each CDR3 protein once. The sample lists 1.5 million to 2 million distinct CDR3 sequences, around 40% occurring once. Material for sequencing was blood. The receptors were gathered from a human donor in good health.

As to this clonotype: This clone may be a read error of a much larger clone one base away. CDR3: CASREFEGYEQYF. The CDR3 bases are TGTGCCAGCAGGGAATTTGAGGGATACGAGCAGTACTTC. This chain links TRBV2 with TRBJ2-5; possible D gene TRBD2, 5 bases. The J call is uncertain, as TRBJ2-7 better fits the DNA end. The CDR3 extends over 13 amino acids. CDR1 and CDR2 from the germline V gene are SNHLY and FYNNEI.

This clonotype was seen a handful of times. The chain recombines TRBV15 with TRBJ2-1, with TRBD1 identical over 7 bases. Germline lookup yields CDR1 LNHNV and CDR2 YYDKDF (reference sequence). This CDR3 is built from 15 residues. J lost 1 base, V lost 4 bases, and 4 bases had no gene match. The CDR3 spells CATSNHRGSYNEQFF. The CDR3 DNA sequence: TGTGCCACCAGCAATCACAGGGGATCCTACAATGAGCAGTTCTTC.

V gene TRBV10-3 combines with J gene TRBJ2-7; D ambiguous. Trimming took off 2 bases at V and 1 base at J, with 15 bases between the two ends. This CDR3 has 16 residues. Germline assignment: CDR1 ENHRY and CDR2 SYGVKD. The CDR3 loop is CAISEGVQATSYEQYF. The CDR3 DNA is TGTGCCATCAGTGAGGGTGTCCAGGCAACATCCTACGAGCAGTACTTC.

The chain links TRBV12-5 to TRBJ2-3; D may be TRBD2 (6 bases). Germline values: CDR1 LGHNT, CDR2 FRNRAP. This CDR3 contains 12 residues. Between the trimmed V and J ends, which lost 2 bases and 9 bases, there was a span of 9 bases. The chain's CDR3 is CASGLFGGTQYF. CDR3 in DNA: TGTGCTAGTGGTTTGTTCGGGGGAACGCAGTATTTT.

Ten or more counts support this clonotype. CDR3 bases: TGCGCCAGCAGCCAAGTCGCAGGGACGACCTACGAGCAGTACTTC. It yields the protein CASSQVAGTTYEQYF. The chain has TRBV4-3 and TRBJ2-7; either TRBD1 or TRBD2 may fit D (5 bases each). CDR1 and CDR2 (germline): LGHNA, YSLEER. V dropped 1 base and J dropped 2 bases, with 12 bases sitting between them. This CDR3 is built from 15 residues.

The rearrangement uses TRBV20-1 and TRBJ2-5; a possible D gene is TRBD1 (5 bases). Per the germline V gene, CDR1 is DFQATT and CDR2 is SNEGSKA (reference sequence). The V and J ends lost 8 bases and 1 base respectively, with 14 bases between them. The CDR3 spans 13 residues. The CDR3 DNA sequence: TGCAGTCCACGACAGAATACCCAAGAGACCCAGTACTTC. Encoded protein: CSPRQNTQETQYF.

The chain employs TRBV4-3 and TRBJ2-7, with 12 bases lining up with TRBD2. V was pared by 0 bases and J by 2 bases, with 8 bases of the junction left unmatched. The CDR3 length is 18 residues. CDR1 is LGHNA, CDR2 YSLEER, per germline. CDR3 sequence reads: CASSQDILAGGSPYEQYF. The CDR3 nucleotides are TGCGCCAGCAGCCAAGATATCCTAGCGGGGGGGTCGCCCTACGAGCAGTACTTC.

CDR3 in DNA: TGTGCCAGCAGCACGCCTATGAACACTGAAGCTTTCTTT. It is translated as CASSTPMNTEAFF. The J gene is TRBJ1-1, the V gene TRBV6-5; D is ambiguous. The CDR3 spans 13 residues. Per germline, CDR1 MNHEY and CDR2 SVGAGI. The V gene lost 6 bases and the J gene lost 0 bases, with 8 bases spanning the gap.

This chain connects TRBV4-2 to TRBJ2-1, with D tentatively TRBD2 (5 bases). The tail of the sequence fits TRBJ2-5 better, so the J call may be wrong. The CDR3 runs 15 residues. Germline CDR1 is LGHNA and CDR2 is YNFKEQ. CDR3 residues: CASSLETGNEGAQYF. The DNA for the CDR3 is TGTGCCAGCAGCCTCGAAACCGGAAACGAGGGAGCCCAGTACTTC.

The rearrangement uses TRBV6-6 and TRBJ2-7; TRBD1 aligns across 10 bases. Trimming removed 7 bases from V and 1 base from J; junction bases left unmatched: 10. This CDR3 comprises 16 residues. The germline V gene encodes CDR1 MNHNY and CDR2 SVGAGI (reference sequence). The CDR3 loop is CASTPRDRGGSYEQYF. The CDR3 DNA reads as TGTGCCAGCACCCCCAGGGACAGGGGAGGTTCCTACGAGCAGTACTTC.

This sequence joins TRBV28 and TRBJ2-7, with D tentatively TRBD2 (6 bases). CDR1 MDHEN and CDR2 SYDVKM come from the germline V gene. Trimming shortened V by 8 bases and J by 0 bases, and 23 bases separated the two germline ends. CDR3 size: 17 residues. The CDR3 DNA is TGTGCCAGCTCCGGCCAGGGCCGGGACTCCAACTCCTACGAGCAGTACTTC. Residues: CASSGQGRDSNSYEQYF.

This clonotype came up a few times. The chain carries TRBV10-3 and TRBJ2-7; TRBD2 matches 15 bases. The germline gives CDR1 ENHRY, CDR2 SYGVKD. V lost 4 bases to trimming and J lost 0 bases; unmatched junction nucleotides: 7. This CDR3 has 18 amino acids. CDR3 amino acids: CAISVMGLAGGLSYEQYF. The DNA for the CDR3 is TGTGCCATCAGTGTTATGGGACTAGCGGGGGGACTCTCCTACGAGCAGTACTTC.

The chain links TRBV28 to TRBJ2-1, with 8 nucleotides matching TRBD1. With V trimmed by 9 bases and J by 0 bases, 7 bases remained unmatched. The length of the CDR3 is 15 residues. Germline loops: CDR1 MDHEN, CDR2 SYDVKM. CDR3 residues: CASKNRGSSYNEQFF. CDR3 DNA sequence: TGTGCCAGTAAGAACAGGGGGAGCTCCTACAATGAGCAGTTCTTC.